These 21 T cell receptor beta chains share one sample of origin, sequenced in a study of blood T cell repertoires in COVID-19. Sequenced by immunoSEQ multiplex PCR; TCRdb stores in-frame clones only, minus some. The sample yields under 300,000 clones, 80% to 90% seen once. The sequenced material came from PBMCs or T cells enriched from blood (not recorded which). The receptors were sampled from a woman between 18 and 29 years old who had recovered from COVID-19.

The rearrangement uses TRBV14 and TRBJ1-1; tentative D call: TRBD1 (5 bases). This CDR3 has 14 amino acids. The V gene's germline CDR1 is SGHDN and CDR2 FVKESK. Trimming took 2 bases from V and 7 from J, leaving 14 bases between them. The DNA for the CDR3 is TGTGCCAGCAGCCAAAAGGCGGGACGGATTGAAGCTTTCTTT. It translates to CASSQKAGRIEAFF.

Only one count was recorded for this clone. In DNA, the CDR3 is TGTGCCAGCAGTTTCCGGCTAGCGGGGGGGCCACGACCTTTTACTGAGACCCAGTACTTC. Amino acids: CASSFRLAGGPRPFTETQYF. The rearrangement links TRBV6-2 or TRBV6-3 to TRBJ2-5; 12 positions agree with TRBD2. V shed 4 bases, J shed 5 bases, and the junction held 20 bases outside the gene matches. Germline assignment: CDR1 MNHEY and CDR2 SVGEGT. The CDR3 covers 20 residues.

The V call is TRBV4-1, the J call TRBJ2-2, with D possibly matching TRBD1 (5 bases). V lost 2 bases, J lost 6 bases, and 19 bases lay in between. This CDR3 has 17 residues. The germline V gene encodes CDR1 MGHRA and CDR2 YSYEKL. CDR3 sequence (DNA): TGCGCCAGCAGCCAATTTAGTTGGACATCGTTCGCCGGGGAGCTGTTTTTT. Protein product: CASSQFSWTSFAGELFF.

The rearrangement joins TRBV6-2 or TRBV6-3 to TRBJ2-7; 9 bases are a match to TRBD1. The CDR3 runs 15 residues. Germline assignment: CDR1 MNHEY and CDR2 SVGEGT. J was trimmed by 5 bases and V by 6 bases; bases with no gene match: 11. The CDR3 coding sequence is TGTGCCAGCAGCCTAACAGGGGGCGCACCCCACGAGCAGTACTTC. This gives the protein CASSLTGGAPHEQYF.

The chain couples TRBV29-1 to TRBJ2-7; 9 bases are shared with TRBD1. The V gene's germline CDR1 is SQVTM and CDR2 ANQGSEA. CDR3 size: 14 residues. Unmatched junction bases numbered 13, after V lost 7 bases and J lost 6 bases. CDR3 amino acids: CSAFGQGPHPEQYF. DNA of the CDR3: TGCAGCGCTTTCGGACAGGGGCCCCATCCCGAGCAGTACTTC.

This chain joins TRBV7-9 and TRBJ2-5; tentative D call: TRBD2 (6 bases). V shed 5 bases and J shed 4 bases, with 14 bases lying between them. Germline values: CDR1 SEHNR, CDR2 FQNEAQ (reference sequence). The CDR3 consists of 14 residues. CDR3 in amino acids: CASSPSSEGETQYF. As DNA, the CDR3 is TGTGCCAGCAGCCCCTCTAGCGAGGGAGAGACCCAGTACTTC.

The rearrangement joins TRBV20-1 to TRBJ2-7; D possibly corresponds to TRBD1 (5 bases). CDR1 and CDR2 from the germline V gene are DFQATT and SNEGSKA (reference sequence). The CDR3 is made up of 13 amino acids. V dropped 3 bases and J dropped 5 bases, with 14 bases sitting between them. The CDR3 here is CSASRLGQDEQYF. CDR3 coding DNA: TGCAGTGCTAGTAGGCTAGGACAAGACGAGCAGTACTTC.

This chain uses TRBV6-4 with TRBJ1-2; TRBD1 agrees at 9 bases. J was trimmed by 3 bases and V by 6 bases; bases with no gene match: 14. The CDR3 covers 17 residues. CDR1 MRHNA and CDR2 SNTAGT come from the germline V gene. The DNA of the CDR3 is TGTGCCAGCAGCCTCGGGGACAGGGAGCAATTCGACTATGGCTACACCTTC. Amino acids: CASSLGDREQFDYGYTF.

This clone came up a few times. V usage is TRBV18 and J usage is TRBJ2-7; 9 positions agree with TRBD1. The CDR3 sequence is 14 residues long. Germline V gene data show CDR1 as KGHSH and CDR2 as LQKENI. Losses at the gene ends were 5 bases for V and 6 bases for J; bases not matched to a gene: 8. CDR3 in amino acids: CASSTGTGPLEQYF. The DNA for the CDR3 is TGTGCCAGCTCAACAGGGACAGGGCCACTCGAGCAGTACTTC. The variable domain in full, with the rest retrieved from reference TRBV18 and TRBJ2-7, is NAGVMQNPRHLVRRRGQEARLRCSPMKGHSHVYWYRQLPEEGLKFMVYLQKENIIDESGMPKERFSAEFPKEGPSILRIQQVVRGDSAAYFCASSTGTGPLEQYFGPGTRLTVT.

DNA of the CDR3: TGTGCCATCAGTGGGAGACAGGGGGCTTATAGTGGCTACACCTTC. This sequence encodes CAISGRQGAYSGYTF. The J gene is TRBJ1-2, the V gene TRBV10-3; 10 nucleotides match TRBD1. Germline CDR1 and CDR2: ENHRY and SYGVKD. V gave up 4 bases and J gave up 7 bases; unmatched junction bases: 9. The CDR3 is made up of 15 amino acids.

The chain uses TRBV7-6 and TRBJ2-3; the match to TRBD2 covers 11 bases. This CDR3 comprises 16 residues. V shed 4 bases, J shed 6 bases, and the junction held 9 bases outside the gene matches. Germline CDR1 reads SGHVS; CDR2 reads FNYEAQ. The CDR3 spells CASSYSSGGPWDTQYF. The CDR3 DNA is TGTGCCAGCAGCTACTCTAGCGGGGGGCCATGGGATACGCAGTATTTT.

This clone was counted only a few times. The chain is built from TRBV6-5 and TRBJ2-7, with TRBD2 matching 8 bases. This CDR3 is built from 15 residues. J gave up 0 bases and V 6 bases, and 7 bases lay outside the gene matches. Germline V lookup: CDR1 MNHEY, CDR2 SVGAGI. CDR3 bases: TGTGCCAGCAGCCCCGGGACTAGTCCCTCCTACGAGCAGTACTTC. Translated, it gives CASSPGTSPSYEQYF.

V gene TRBV20-1 combines with J gene TRBJ2-5; no clear D. CDR3 size: 15 residues. Germline CDR1 reads DFQATT; CDR2 reads SNEGSKA (reference sequence). V was shortened by 3 bases and J by 7 bases, with 21 bases between the two germline ends. The DNA of the CDR3 is TGCAGTGCTAGTTCAGGAACACCCGGCTTGGGGACCCAGTACTTC. Protein: CSASSGTPGLGTQYF.

The chain employs TRBV15 and TRBJ1-5; D call uncertain. V dropped 0 bases and J dropped 0 bases, with 6 bases sitting between them. Germline V gene sequence: CDR1 LNHNV, CDR2 YYDKDF (reference sequence). The CDR3 is made up of 15 amino acids. CDR3: CATSREAVSNQPQHF. The CDR3, as DNA: TGTGCCACCAGCAGAGAGGCAGTTAGCAATCAGCCCCAGCATTTT.

This chain joins TRBV3-1 (or the pseudogene TRBV3-2) and TRBJ2-3; 13 bases are a match to TRBD2. The trim removed 4 bases at V and 4 bases at J, leaving 2 bases unmatched. CDR1 and CDR2 from the germline V gene are LGHDT and YNNKEL (reference sequence). The CDR3 totals 15 residues. CDR3 loop: CASSLGLAGSDTQYF. As DNA, the CDR3 is TGTGCCAGCAGCCTGGGACTAGCGGGGTCAGATACGCAGTATTTT.

The chain carries TRBV2 and TRBJ1-1, with TRBD1 as a possible D gene (5 bases). Trimming removed 10 bases from V and 5 bases from J, with 17 bases in between. Germline V gene sequence: CDR1 SNHLY, CDR2 FYNNEI. CDR3 length equals 13 residues. CDR3 bases: TGTGCCACCGTGGGGCTGGGGGGGACTGAAGCTTTCTTT. Translated, it gives CATVGLGGTEAFF.

The chain recombines TRBV18 with TRBJ2-7, with 11 bases fitting TRBD1. Germline loops: CDR1 KGHSH, CDR2 LQKENI. This CDR3 region has 14 residues. The V segment lost 4 bases and the J segment 4 bases; nucleotides outside the gene matches: 3. CDR3 sequence (DNA): TGTGCCAGCTCACTGGGGACAGGGGGTTACGAGCAGTACTTC. It is translated as CASSLGTGGYEQYF.

The V and J genes are TRBV19 and TRBJ1-4; 10 bases are shared with TRBD1. V shed 5 bases and J 0 bases; nucleotides not matched to a gene: 3. There are 16 residues in the CDR3. Germline lookup yields CDR1 LNHDA and CDR2 SQIVND (reference sequence). The CDR3 sequence is CASSWDRGATNEKLFF. The CDR3 DNA follows: TGTGCCAGTAGTTGGGACAGGGGTGCAACTAATGAAAAACTGTTTTTT.

The J gene is TRBJ2-2, the V gene TRBV9, with D possibly being TRBD2 (6 bases). This CDR3 has 14 amino acids. The germline CDR1 and CDR2 sequences are SGDLS and YYNGEE. The V end was cut by 3 bases, the J end by 6 bases, with 12 bases between. CDR3 sequence (DNA): TGTGCCAGCAGCGCCCACTGGGAGGCCGGGGAGCTGTTTTTT. As protein: CASSAHWEAGELFF.

The gene calls are TRBV5-4 and TRBJ2-3, with 7 bases that match TRBD1. CDR1 and CDR2 (germline): SGHNT, YYREEE (reference sequence). The CDR3 length is 15 residues. The V and J ends lost 1 base and 7 bases, in that order; junction bases with no gene match: 9. The CDR3 sequence is CASSLRGGVIYTQYF. CDR3 coding DNA: TGTGCCAGCAGCTTGAGAGGGGGCGTAATCTATACGCAGTATTTT.

V gene TRBV5-1 combines with J gene TRBJ1-2; 9 bases match TRBD1. Unmatched junction bases numbered 0, after V lost 0 bases and J lost 0 bases. CDR3 length: 15 residues. CDR1 is SGHRS, CDR2 YFSETQ, per germline. The CDR3 sequence is CASSLGDRANYGYTF. CDR3 DNA: TGCGCCAGCAGCTTGGGGGACAGGGCTAACTATGGCTACACCTTC. The full variable domain, completed using reference TRBV5-1 and TRBJ1-2, is KAGVTQTPRYLIKTRGQQVTLSCSPISGHRSVSWYQQTPGQGLQFLFEYFSETQRNKGNFPGRFSGRQFSNSRSEMNVSTLELGDSALYLCASSLGDRANYGYTFGSGTRLTVV.